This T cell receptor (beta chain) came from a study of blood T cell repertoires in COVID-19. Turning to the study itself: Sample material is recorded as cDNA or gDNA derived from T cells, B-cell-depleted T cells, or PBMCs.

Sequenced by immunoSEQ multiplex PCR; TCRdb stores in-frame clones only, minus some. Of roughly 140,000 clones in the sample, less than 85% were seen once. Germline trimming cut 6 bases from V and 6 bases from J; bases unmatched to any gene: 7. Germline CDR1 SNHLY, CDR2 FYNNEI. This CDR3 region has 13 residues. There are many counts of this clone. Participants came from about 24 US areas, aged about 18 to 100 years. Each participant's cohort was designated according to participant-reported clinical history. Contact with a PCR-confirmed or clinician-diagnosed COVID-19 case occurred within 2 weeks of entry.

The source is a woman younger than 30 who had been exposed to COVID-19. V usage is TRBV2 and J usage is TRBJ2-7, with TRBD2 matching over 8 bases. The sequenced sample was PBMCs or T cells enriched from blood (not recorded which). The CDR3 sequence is CASSAQAGVEQYF. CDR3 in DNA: TGTGCCAGCAGCGCCCAAGCGGGAGTCGAGCAGTACTTC.